A selection of T cell receptor beta chains follows, all from one sample in a study of cytomegalovirus exposure and HLA in healthy donors. Sequenced by immunoSEQ multiplex PCR; TCRdb stores in-frame clones only, minus some. The table for this sample gives roughly 40,000 clones. Sequences were obtained from PBMCs. The receptor set was obtained from a man aged 35-49 years in good health and CMV-seropositive. CDR3s include the opening cysteine and the closing phenylalanine or tryptophan. D genes are given only for firm matches.

V	J	D	DNA	CDR3
TRBV25-1	TRBJ2-7	TRBD2	TGTGCCAGCAGTGAATGGGACGCGGGAGGGCCACGGGAGCAGTACTTC	CASSEWDAGGPREQYF
TRBV18	TRBJ1-3	TRBD1	TGTGCCAGCTCTCAGGCCCGGGACAGGGGTGACTGGCCTGGAAACACCATATATTTT	CASSQARDRGDWPGNTIYF
TRBV4-3	TRBJ2-7	TRBD2	TGCGCCAGCAGCCAAGGGACCGCCGGGACTACCATATACGAGCAGTACTTC	CASSQGTAGTTIYEQYF
TRBV7-9	TRBJ2-5	.	TGTGCCAGCAGCCAGTGGGGGCGAGAGACCCAGTACTTC	CASSQWGRETQYF
TRBV13	TRBJ2-7	.	TGTGCCAGCAGCTCGGGTCCGGCCGAGCAGTACTTC	CASSSGPAEQYF
TRBV29-1	TRBJ1-2	.	TGCAGCGCCTATGGGGGGGCAGGGGGCTACACCTTC	CSAYGGAGGYTF
TRBV11-2	TRBJ2-7	.	TGTGCCAGCAGCGGCTTACTAGTTAGCTCCTACGAGCAGTACTTC	CASSGLLVSSYEQYF
TRBV7-9	TRBJ2-2	.	TGTGCCAGCGCCCTCCCCGGGACCGGGGAGCTGTTTTTT	CASALPGTGELFF
TRBV18	TRBJ1-1	.	TGTGCCAGCTCCATCCACGGAGACACTGAAGCTTTCTTT	CASSIHGDTEAFF
TRBV7-3	TRBJ2-1	TRBD2	TGTGCCAGCAGCCCCCGGGCAGCGGGAGCGTACAATGAGCAGTTCTTC	CASSPRAAGAYNEQFF
TRBV6-1	TRBJ1-5	.	TGTGCCAGCACGGGACACTATAGCAATCAGCCCCAGCATTTT	CASTGHYSNQPQHF
TRBV18	TRBJ2-3	TRBD1	TGTGCCAGCTCACCATCAACTGGGACAGTTACAGATACGCAGTATTTT	CASSPSTGTVTDTQYF
TRBV4-2	TRBJ1-2	.	TGTGCCAGCAGCCAAGATCCCGACCCCCGGGGTGGCTACACCTTC	CASSQDPDPRGGYTF
TRBV29-1	TRBJ1-2	TRBD1	TGCAGCGTCGCGACCGGGACAGACTATGGCTACACCTTC	CSVATGTDYGYTF
TRBV27	TRBJ2-1	TRBD2	TGTGCCAGCAGCCCGACTAGCCCCTCTTTTCAGGAGTTCTTC	CASSPTSPSFQEFF
TRBV11-2	TRBJ2-7	.	TGTGCCAGCCAGGGGCAGGGCGGCAACGAGCAGTACTTC	CASQGQGGNEQYF
TRBV18	TRBJ1-2	TRBD1	TGTGCCAGCTCACCAAGGGGGCACTTATCGGGGGGCTACACCTTC	CASSPRGHLSGGYTF
TRBV29-1	TRBJ1-2	TRBD1	TGCAGCGTTGCCCAGGGGGTAGGCTACACCTTC	CSVAQGVGYTF
TRBV5-1	TRBJ2-7	TRBD1	TGCGCCAGCAGCGTATCCGGGACAGCTTTCTCCTACGAGCAGTACTTC	CASSVSGTAFSYEQYF
TRBV19	TRBJ1-4	.	TGTGCCAGTAGTACCTGGAGGGATACAGGAACTAATGAAAAACTGTTTTTT	CASSTWRDTGTNEKLFF
TRBV10-3	TRBJ1-3	.	TGTGCCATCAGTGGCGGCCAAGCAAGGAACACCATATATTTT	CAISGGQARNTIYF
TRBV5-4	TRBJ2-1	.	TGTGCCAGCAGCTTCACACAGGGTCCTGGCAATGAGCAGTTCTTC	CASSFTQGPGNEQFF
TRBV30	TRBJ2-7	.	TGTGCCTGGAATGTGGAGAGCGGCAGGACCTACGAGCAGTACTTC	CAWNVESGRTYEQYF
TRBV5-1	TRBJ1-2	TRBD1	TGCGCCAGCAGATCGGGACAGGGATTTATTCCCGACTATGGCTACACCTTC	CASRSGQGFIPDYGYTF
TRBV5-8	TRBJ2-3	TRBD2	TGTGCCAGCAGCTTGGCTCTAGCGGGAGGGCCGGTAGGAGATACGCAGTATTTT	CASSLALAGGPVGDTQYF
TRBV4-1	TRBJ2-5	TRBD2	TGCGCCAGCAGCCGCCTCCCCGGAGCGGGATTTGAGTCTGGCCCCCAAGAGACCCAGTACTTC	CASSRLPGAGFESGPQETQYF
TRBV19	TRBJ2-7	.	TGTGCCAGTAGTACTGTACACGGGACTCCCGACGAGCAGTACTTC	CASSTVHGTPDEQYF
TRBV30	TRBJ1-4	.	TGTGCCTGGGGCCTTCTCACTGGGCGAAAACTGTTTTTT	CAWGLLTGRKLFF
TRBV10-3	TRBJ2-3	TRBD1	TGTGCCATCAGACGGACAGGGGGCACAGATGCGCAGTATTTT	CAIRRTGGTDAQYF
TRBV7-2	TRBJ2-1	TRBD2	TGTGCCAGCAGCTCCCCCGGGACTAGCGGGAGGAATGAGCAGTTCTTC	CASSSPGTSGRNEQFF
TRBV14	TRBJ1-1	.	TGTGCCAGCAGCCAAGGAGGGCGGATGAACACTGAAGCTTTCTTT	CASSQGGRMNTEAFF